One and the same sample provided the 9 T cell receptor beta chains below, sequenced in a study of cytomegalovirus exposure and HLA in healthy donors. Sequencing used immunoSEQ multiplex PCR; TCRdb keeps in-frame clones, though not all of them. The sample includes just under 65,000 clones, 85% to 95% of them seen just once. Sequenced: PBMCs. These receptors originate from a young woman in good health and CMV-seropositive.

This clone was seen only once. This rearrangement joins TRBV19 to TRBJ1-2; D is undetermined. Trimming took 3 bases from V and 0 from J, leaving 8 bases between them. The CDR3 runs 14 residues. In germline, CDR1 is LNHDA, CDR2 SQIVND (reference sequence). CDR3 sequence reads: CASSIVPSNYGYTF. The CDR3 DNA reads as TGTGCCAGTAGTATTGTTCCGTCTAACTATGGCTACACCTTC.

The rearrangement uses TRBV19 and TRBJ2-2, with a possible D match to TRBD1 (6 bases). The CDR3 is 20 residues long. The V end was cut by 6 bases, the J end by 2 bases, with 28 bases between. CDR1 and CDR2 (germline): LNHDA, SQIVND (reference sequence). CDR3 in DNA: TGTGCCAGTAGGAGGGGGACCCAACGCCCCCCCGGAGGCAACACCGGGGAGCTGTTTTTT. It translates to CASRRGTQRPPGGNTGELFF. Full variable domain (missing parts from reference TRBV19 and TRBJ2-2): DGGITQSPKYLFRKEGQNVTLSCEQNLNHDAMYWYRQDPGQGLRLIYYSQIVNDFQKGDIAEGYSVSREKKESFPLTVTSAQKNPTAFYLCASRRGTQRPPGGNTGELFFGEGSRLTVL.

The chain combines TRBV7-6 with TRBJ1-4; D is perhaps TRBD1 (5 bases). Deletions cut 4 bases from V and 8 bases from J, with 14 bases between. CDR1 and CDR2 from the germline V gene are SGHVS and FNYEAQ. The CDR3 has 14 residues. CDR3 region: CASSWPGEDEKLFF. For the CDR3, the DNA is TGTGCCAGCAGCTGGCCGGGGGAAGACGAAAAACTGTTTTTT.

The chain joins TRBV15 to TRBJ1-5; 8 bases map to TRBD1. This CDR3 spans 17 amino acids. Germline V gene data show CDR1 as LNHNV and CDR2 as YYDKDF (reference sequence). V was pared by 0 bases and J by 6 bases, with 10 bases of the junction left unmatched. The CDR3 here is CATSRDDRPGGGQPQHF. CDR3 sequence (DNA): TGTGCCACCAGCAGAGATGATCGGCCAGGGGGCGGTCAGCCCCAGCATTTT.

The chain recombines TRBV2 with TRBJ1-2; no clear D gene. Trimming stripped 5 bases from V and 5 bases from J, with 9 bases between. The CDR3 consists of 12 residues. Germline CDR1 reads SNHLY; CDR2 reads FYNNEI. The CDR3 DNA is TGTGCCAGCAGTTACAGTAGTTATGGCTACACCTTC. Protein sequence: CASSYSSYGYTF.

This rearrangement joins TRBV5-1 to TRBJ2-7; D is uncertain. From germline, CDR1 is SGHRS and CDR2 YFSETQ. The CDR3 is 12 amino acids. V gave up 6 bases and J gave up 1 base, with 8 bases separating them. CDR3 residues: CASNGPSYEQYF. In nucleotides, the CDR3 is TGCGCCAGCAATGGCCCTTCCTACGAGCAGTACTTC.

This chain connects TRBV6-5 to TRBJ1-2; a weak D match, TRBD1 (5 bases). Germline V gives CDR1 MNHEY, CDR2 SVGAGI. Deletions cut 6 bases from V and 4 bases from J, with 6 bases between. The CDR3 is made up of 11 amino acids. Here the CDR3 DNA reads TGTGCCAGCAGGGGGCTCTATGGCTACACCTTC. It specifies CASRGLYGYTF.

The V gene is TRBV6-5, the J gene TRBJ1-5; D unclear. Trimming removed 2 bases at V and 3 bases at J, with 8 bases between. In germline, CDR1 is MNHEY, CDR2 SVGAGI. The CDR3 has 14 residues. The CDR3 sequence is CASSYGPLNQPQHF. As DNA, the CDR3 is TGTGCCAGCAGTTACGGGCCGCTCAATCAGCCCCAGCATTTT.

This rearrangement joins TRBV2 to TRBJ2-5; possibly TRBD1 for D (6 bases). The CDR3 is 11 residues long. The germline V gene encodes CDR1 SNHLY and CDR2 FYNNEI. V lost 8 bases, J lost 3 bases, and 7 bases lay in between. The CDR3 reads CASDRKETQYF. The CDR3, as DNA: TGTGCCAGCGACAGGAAAGAGACCCAGTACTTC.